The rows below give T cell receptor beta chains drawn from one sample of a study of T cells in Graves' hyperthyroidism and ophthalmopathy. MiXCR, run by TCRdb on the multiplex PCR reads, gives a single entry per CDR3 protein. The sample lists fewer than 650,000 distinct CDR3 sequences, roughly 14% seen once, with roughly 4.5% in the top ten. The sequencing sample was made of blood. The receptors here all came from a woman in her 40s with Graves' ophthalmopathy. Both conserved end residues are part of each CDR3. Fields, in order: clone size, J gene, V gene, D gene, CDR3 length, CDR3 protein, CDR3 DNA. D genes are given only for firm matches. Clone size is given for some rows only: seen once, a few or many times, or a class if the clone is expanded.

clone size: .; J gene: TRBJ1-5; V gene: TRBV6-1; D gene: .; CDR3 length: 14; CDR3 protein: CASLGVYSNQPQHF; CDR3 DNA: TGTGCCAGCCTGGGGGTTTATAGCAATCAGCCCCAGCATTTT
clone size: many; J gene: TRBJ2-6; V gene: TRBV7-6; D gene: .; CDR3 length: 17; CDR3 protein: CASSLGGNGAGANVLTF; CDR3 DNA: TGTGCCAGCAGCTTAGGAGGGAATGGAGCTGGGGCCAACGTCCTGACTTTC
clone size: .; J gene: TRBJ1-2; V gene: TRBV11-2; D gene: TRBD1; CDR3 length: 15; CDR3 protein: CASSRLIQGANGYAF; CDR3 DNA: TGTGCCAGCAGCCGACTAATACAGGGGGCGAATGGCTACGCCTTC
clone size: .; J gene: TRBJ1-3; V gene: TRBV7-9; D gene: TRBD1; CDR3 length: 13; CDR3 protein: CASSLGTANTIYF; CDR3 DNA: TGTGCCAGCAGCCTAGGGACAGCAAACACCATATATTTT
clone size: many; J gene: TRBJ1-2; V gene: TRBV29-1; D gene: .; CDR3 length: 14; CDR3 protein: CSVEMQRTNYGYTF; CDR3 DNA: TGCAGCGTAGAAATGCAGAGAACTAACTATGGCTACACCTTC
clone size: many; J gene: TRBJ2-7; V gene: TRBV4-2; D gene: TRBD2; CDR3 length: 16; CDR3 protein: CASSHSGVGGSYEQYF; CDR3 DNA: TGTGCCAGCAGCCATTCTGGTGTGGGAGGGTCCTACGAGCAGTACTTC
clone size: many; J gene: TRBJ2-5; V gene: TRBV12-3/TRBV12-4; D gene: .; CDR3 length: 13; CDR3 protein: CASSSDLQETQYF; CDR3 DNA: TGTGCCAGCAGTTCAGACTTGCAAGAGACCCAGTACTTC
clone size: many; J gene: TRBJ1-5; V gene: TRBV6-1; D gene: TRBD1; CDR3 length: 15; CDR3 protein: CASSGTGQSNQPQHF; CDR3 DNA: TGTGCCAGCAGTGGGACGGGACAGTCCAATCAGCCCCAGCATTTT
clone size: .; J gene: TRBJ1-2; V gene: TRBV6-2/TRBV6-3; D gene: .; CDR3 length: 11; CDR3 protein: CASSVEYGYTF; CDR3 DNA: TGTGCCAGCAGTGTCGAATATGGCTACACCTTC
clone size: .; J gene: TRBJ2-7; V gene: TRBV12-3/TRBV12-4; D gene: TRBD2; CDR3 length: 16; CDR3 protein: CASTPRVAGDRYEQYF; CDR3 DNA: TGTGCCAGCACTCCCCGGGTAGCGGGAGATCGCTACGAGCAGTACTTC
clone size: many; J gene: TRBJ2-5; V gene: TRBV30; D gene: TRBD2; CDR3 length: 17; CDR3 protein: CAWKGPLAGGIIDTQYF; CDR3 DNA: TGTGCCTGGAAGGGCCCCTTAGCGGGAGGTATAATCGATACCCAGTACTTC
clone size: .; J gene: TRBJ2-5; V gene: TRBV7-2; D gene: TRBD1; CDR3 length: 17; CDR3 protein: CASSSWDRGHSRETQYF; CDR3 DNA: TGTGCCAGCAGCTCGTGGGACAGAGGACATAGTAGGGAGACCCAGTACTTC
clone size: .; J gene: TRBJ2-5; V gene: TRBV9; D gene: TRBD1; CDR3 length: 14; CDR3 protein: CASSVATGEETQYF; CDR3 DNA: TGTGCCAGCAGCGTAGCGACAGGGGAAGAGACCCAGTACTTC
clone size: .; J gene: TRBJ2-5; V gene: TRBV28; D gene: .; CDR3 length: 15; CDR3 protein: CASSPPAGRQETQYF; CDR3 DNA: TGTGCCAGCAGTCCCCCCGCAGGGCGACAAGAGACCCAGTACTTC
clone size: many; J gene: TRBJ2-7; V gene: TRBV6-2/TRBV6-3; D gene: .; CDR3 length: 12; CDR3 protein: CASTDSTYEQYF; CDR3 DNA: TGTGCCAGCACTGACAGTACCTACGAGCAGTACTTC
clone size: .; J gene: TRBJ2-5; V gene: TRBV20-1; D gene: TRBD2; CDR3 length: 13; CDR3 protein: CSAPTSGRETQYF; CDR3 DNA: TGCAGTGCTCCCACCAGCGGGAGAGAGACCCAGTACTTC
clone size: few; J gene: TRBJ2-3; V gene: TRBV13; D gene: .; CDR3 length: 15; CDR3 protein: CASSLVGEFGNTQYF; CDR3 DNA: TGTGCCAGCAGCTTAGTAGGAGAGTTCGGGAATACGCAGTATTTT
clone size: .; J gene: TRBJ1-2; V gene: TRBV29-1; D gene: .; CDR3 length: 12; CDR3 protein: CSVPVRNYGYTF; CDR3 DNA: TGCAGCGTTCCTGTCAGGAACTATGGCTACACCTTC
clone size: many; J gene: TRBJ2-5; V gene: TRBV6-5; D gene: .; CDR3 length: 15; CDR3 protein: CASRSTGTWGGTQYF; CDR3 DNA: TGTGCCAGCAGATCTACCGGGACTTGGGGCGGGACCCAGTACTTC
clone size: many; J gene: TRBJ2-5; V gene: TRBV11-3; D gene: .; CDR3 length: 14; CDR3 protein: CASSLDQELETQYF; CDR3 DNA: TGTGCCAGCAGCTTAGATCAGGAGCTTGAGACCCAGTACTTC
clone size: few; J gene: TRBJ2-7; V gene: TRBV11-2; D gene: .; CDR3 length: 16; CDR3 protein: CASSLVSGGNYWEQYF; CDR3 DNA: TGTGCCAGCAGCTTAGTTTCGGGCGGAAATTACTGGGAGCAGTACTTC
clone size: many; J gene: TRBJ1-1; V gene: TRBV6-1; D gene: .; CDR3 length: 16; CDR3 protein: CASANRVGYLNTEAFF; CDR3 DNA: TGTGCCAGCGCCAACCGGGTCGGATATTTGAACACTGAAGCTTTCTTT
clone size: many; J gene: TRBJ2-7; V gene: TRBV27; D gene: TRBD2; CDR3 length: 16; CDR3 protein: CASSSRLAASSYEQYF; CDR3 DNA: TGTGCCAGCAGTTCTCGACTAGCGGCAAGCTCCTACGAGCAGTACTTC
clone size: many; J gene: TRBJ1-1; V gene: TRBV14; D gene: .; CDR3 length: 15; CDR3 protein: CASSVSTQSYTEAFF; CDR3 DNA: TGTGCCAGCAGCGTATCGACCCAAAGTTACACTGAAGCTTTCTTT
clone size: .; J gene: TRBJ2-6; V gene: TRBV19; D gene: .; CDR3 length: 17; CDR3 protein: CASSIEGIASGANVLTF; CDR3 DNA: TGTGCCAGTAGTATAGAAGGTATAGCCTCTGGGGCCAACGTCCTGACTTTC
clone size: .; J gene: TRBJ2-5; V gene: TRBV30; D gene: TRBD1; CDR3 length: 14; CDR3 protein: CAWSGKGARETQYF; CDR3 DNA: TGTGCCTGGAGTGGGAAGGGGGCAAGGGAGACCCAGTACTTC
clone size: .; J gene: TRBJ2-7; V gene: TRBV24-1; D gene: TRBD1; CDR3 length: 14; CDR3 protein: CATSDTSTGSEQYF; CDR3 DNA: TGTGCCACCAGTGACACCTCGACAGGGAGCGAGCAGTACTTC
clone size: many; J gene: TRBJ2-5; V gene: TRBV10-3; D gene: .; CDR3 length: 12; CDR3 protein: CAISVEGETQYF; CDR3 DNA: TGTGCCATCAGTGTTGAGGGAGAGACCCAGTACTTC